One sample yielded the 20 T cell receptor beta chains listed below, sequenced in a study of cytomegalovirus exposure and HLA in healthy donors. PCR used 60 Vbeta primers and 13 Jbeta primers. The assay was immunoSEQ multiplex PCR, and TCRdb's table has in-frame clones only and misses some. Of about 160,000 clones in the sample, over 70% were seen once. The sample taken for sequencing was PBMCs. These receptors were obtained from a male donor in good health and CMV-seropositive.

The chain combines TRBV19 with TRBJ2-7; D gene ambiguous. V was cut by 3 bases and J by 5 bases, with 17 bases left in between. The V gene's germline CDR1 is LNHDA and CDR2 SQIVND (reference sequence). This CDR3 is built from 15 residues. The CDR3 here is CASSIEAARDDEQYF. DNA of the CDR3: TGTGCCAGTAGTATCGAGGCCGCGAGAGATGACGAGCAGTACTTC.

V usage is TRBV4-3 and J usage is TRBJ1-2; a weak D match, TRBD1 (6 bases). Trimming removed 4 bases at V and 5 bases at J, with 17 bases between. Germline CDR1 reads LGHNA; CDR2 reads YSLEER. This CDR3 is built from 15 residues. CDR3 DNA sequence: TGCGCCAGCAGCCTAGGACAGTCGGTTCTTTATGGCTACACCTTC. This sequence encodes CASSLGQSVLYGYTF.

This clone was detected only a few times. The V gene is TRBV18, the J gene TRBJ2-7, with D hard to call. Between the trimmed V and J ends, which lost 1 base and 0 bases, there was a span of 16 bases. This CDR3 region has 17 residues. Germline-derived CDR1 and CDR2 are KGHSH and LQKENI. The chain's CDR3 is CASSPLSVGSSSYEQYF. CDR3 nucleotides: TGTGCCAGCTCACCACTCTCAGTCGGGTCGAGCTCCTACGAGCAGTACTTC. The full variable domain, completed using reference TRBV18 and TRBJ2-7, is NAGVMQNPRHLVRRRGQEARLRCSPMKGHSHVYWYRQLPEEGLKFMVYLQKENIIDESGMPKERFSAEFPKEGPSILRIQQVVRGDSAAYFCASSPLSVGSSSYEQYFGPGTRLTVT.

CDR3 coding DNA: TGTGCCAGCAGTGCGCCACCCAGGGGTCCCAGCTCCTACGAGCAGTACTTC. This gives the protein CASSAPPRGPSSYEQYF. The rearrangement uses TRBV25-1 and TRBJ2-7; the D gene is possibly TRBD1 (6 bases). The germline CDR1 and CDR2 sequences are MGHDK and SYGVNS. The CDR3 runs to 17 residues. V was pared by 4 bases and J by 0 bases, with 19 bases between.

The rearrangement uses TRBV7-9 and TRBJ1-2, with D unresolved. V lost 2 bases, J lost 2 bases, and 12 bases lay in between. CDR3 length: 15 residues. Germline CDR1 is SEHNR and CDR2 is FQNEAQ (reference sequence). The CDR3 DNA follows: TGTGCCAGCAGCTTAAAGGAGACGGCGAACTATGGCTACACCTTC. Protein sequence: CASSLKETANYGYTF.

This chain connects TRBV30 to TRBJ1-3, with TRBD1 as a possible D gene (5 bases). CDR1 and CDR2 (germline): GTSNPN, SVGIG (reference sequence). This CDR3 contains 17 residues. Trimming removed 5 bases from V and 0 bases from J, with 20 bases in between. The CDR3 loop reads CAWGGRAGLSSGNTIYF. The CDR3 DNA sequence: TGTGCCTGGGGGGGTCGGGCCGGACTAAGCTCTGGAAACACCATATATTTT.

The rearrangement joins TRBV29-1 to TRBJ2-3, with TRBD1 identical over 10 bases. The CDR3 covers 15 residues. Trimming took 5 bases from V and 0 from J; bases not matched to a gene: 5. Per germline, CDR1 SQVTM and CDR2 ANQGSEA. The CDR3 sequence: CSVPGTGASTDTQYF. In DNA, the CDR3 is TGCAGCGTTCCAGGGACAGGGGCTAGCACAGATACGCAGTATTTT.

The chain recombines TRBV5-4 with TRBJ2-1, with 10 bases that match TRBD1. Losses at the gene ends were 3 bases for V and 8 bases for J; bases not matched to a gene: 8. Germline V CDR1 and CDR2: SGHNT, YYREEE (reference sequence). This CDR3 comprises 15 residues. CDR3 nucleotide sequence: TGTGCCAGCAGCTCCGGGACAGGGGTTAGCTATGAGCAGTTCTTC. Translating gives CASSSGTGVSYEQFF.

Regarding this clone: The same CDR3 is also encoded by other DNA sequences in this sample. The V call is TRBV9, the J call TRBJ1-1; 7 nucleotides match TRBD1. The V gene end was trimmed by 4 bases and the J gene end by 1 base; junction bases not matched to a gene: 7. This CDR3 spans 15 amino acids. Germline V gene data show CDR1 as SGDLS and CDR2 as YYNGEE. The chain's CDR3 is CASSPGGAWNTEAFF. In DNA, the CDR3 is TGTGCCAGCAGCCCAGGGGGTGCATGGAACACTGAAGCTTTCTTT.

The rearrangement joins TRBV5-1 to TRBJ2-2; 8 nucleotides match TRBD1. The V and J ends lost 4 bases and 3 bases, in that order; junction bases with no gene match: 5. The germline gives CDR1 SGHRS, CDR2 YFSETQ. This CDR3 comprises 15 residues. CDR3 in DNA: TGCGCCAGCAGCGCCCGACAGGGGTACACCGGGGAGCTGTTTTTT. This gives the protein CASSARQGYTGELFF.

The genes are TRBV10-2 and TRBJ2-1, with TRBD2 identical over 8 bases. With 2 bases clipped from V and 4 bases from J, the junction kept 7 bases outside the gene matches. Germline V gene lookup returns CDR1 WSHSY and CDR2 SAAADI. The CDR3 is 16 residues long. CDR3 sequence: CASSERAGGHYNEQFF. The CDR3 DNA follows: TGCGCCAGCAGTGAGAGGGCGGGGGGCCATTACAATGAGCAGTTCTTC.

The V gene is TRBV27, the J gene TRBJ2-1, with D possibly being TRBD1 (6 bases). The germline gives CDR1 MNHEY, CDR2 SMNVEV (reference sequence). The germline V and J ends were trimmed by 5 bases and 4 bases, with 18 bases remaining between them. CDR3 length: 16 amino acids. The CDR3 region has the DNA TGTGCCAGCAGTCCCTACCAGGGGATCACGTACAATGAGCAGTTCTTC. Protein sequence: CASSPYQGITYNEQFF.

The rearrangement links TRBV4-1 to TRBJ1-5; D gene unclear. The CDR3 contains 14 residues. The V gene lost 0 bases and the J gene lost 4 bases, with 7 bases spanning the gap. Germline CDR1 and CDR2: MGHRA and YSYEKL. The CDR3 DNA sequence: TGCGCCAGCAGCCAAGAGAGGAGGAATCAGCCCCAGCATTTT. Its protein product is CASSQERRNQPQHF.

The V and J genes are TRBV5-6 and TRBJ2-7; tentative D call: TRBD2 (5 bases). Germline V CDR1 and CDR2: SGHDT, YYEEEE. V was trimmed by 4 bases and J by 0 bases, leaving 11 bases between them. The CDR3 spans 14 residues. The CDR3 protein is CASSRAGNSYEQYF. Written as DNA, the CDR3 is TGTGCCAGCAGCCGCGCCGGGAACTCCTACGAGCAGTACTTC. The variable domain in full, with the rest retrieved from reference TRBV5-6 and TRBJ2-7, is DAGVTQSPTHLIKTRGQQVTLRCSPKSGHDTVSWYQQALGQGPQFIFQYYEEEERQRGNFPDRFSGHQFPNYSSELNVNALLLGDSALYLCASSRAGNSYEQYFGPGTRLTVT.

The rearrangement joins TRBV11-2 to TRBJ1-2; D is uncertain. CDR1 and CDR2 (germline): SGHAT, FQNNGV. CDR3 length: 14 residues. V lost 0 bases and J 7 bases, leaving 12 bases between the germline ends. CDR3 DNA: TGTGCCAGCAGCTTAGATCAGGCAGGTTTTGGCTACACCTTC. It encodes CASSLDQAGFGYTF.

This clone appeared once. V gene TRBV2 combines with J gene TRBJ2-7; TRBD2 aligns across 8 bases. This CDR3 spans 16 amino acids. CDR1 SNHLY and CDR2 FYNNEI come from the germline V gene. The V gene end was trimmed by 6 bases and the J gene end by 6 bases; junction bases not matched to a gene: 16. The CDR3, as DNA: TGTGCCAGCAGGGCCCCAGGGGCGGGGGGTATACGCGAGCAGTACTTC. This sequence encodes CASRAPGAGGIREQYF.

In its sample, this clone was seen once. The chain uses TRBV11-2 and TRBJ1-6; a possible D gene is TRBD1 (5 bases). Deletions cut 1 base from V and 10 bases from J, with 14 bases between. CDR1 is SGHAT, CDR2 FQNNGV, per germline. There are 15 residues in the CDR3. The CDR3 is CASSLGAGVESPLHF. The CDR3 region has the DNA TGTGCCAGCAGCTTAGGGGCGGGGGTGGAGTCACCCCTCCACTTT. Filled out from reference TRBV11-2 and TRBJ1-6, the complete variable domain reads EAGVAQSPRYKIIEKRQSVAFWCNPISGHATLYWYQQILGQGPKLLIQFQNNGVVDDSQLPKDRFSAERLKGVDSTLKIQPAKLEDSAVYLCASSLGAGVESPLHFGNGTRLTVT.

The chain uses TRBV15 and TRBJ1-3, with D hard to call. V gave up 3 bases and J gave up 2 bases, with 8 bases separating them. CDR3 length equals 14 residues. The V gene's germline CDR1 is LNHNV and CDR2 YYDKDF (reference sequence). This CDR3 is CATSSNPAGNTIYF. The CDR3 DNA reads as TGTGCCACCAGCAGCAACCCAGCTGGAAACACCATATATTTT. Using reference TRBV15 and TRBJ1-3 for the parts outside the CDR3, the full variable domain is DAMVIQNPRYQVTQFGKPVTLSCSQTLNHNVMYWYQQKSSQAPKLLFHYYDKDFNNEADTPDNFQSRRPNTSFCFLDIRSPGLGDTAMYLCATSSNPAGNTIYFGEGSWLTVV.

Here the CDR3 reads CASRRTGAEKLFF. The CDR3 DNA follows: TGTGCCAGCAGGCGGACAGGGGCCGAAAAACTGTTTTTT. V gene TRBV6-5 combines with J gene TRBJ1-4; 9 nucleotides align to TRBD1. The CDR3 extends over 13 amino acids. Germline CDR1 reads MNHEY; CDR2 reads SVGAGI. V lost 6 bases and J lost 8; bases outside the gene matches: 4.

The chain combines TRBV5-1 with TRBJ2-7; 9 bases match TRBD1. Germline CDR1 and CDR2: SGHRS and YFSETQ. This CDR3 has 17 amino acids. Trimming removed 3 bases from V and 7 bases from J; junction bases left unmatched: 17. The CDR3 sequence is CASSSGGGQGSFREQYF. Written as DNA, the CDR3 is TGCGCCAGCAGCTCTGGGGGGGGACAGGGAAGTTTCAGGGAGCAGTACTTC.